Each of the 5 T cell receptor beta chains below was sequenced from the same sample in a study of cytomegalovirus exposure and HLA in healthy donors. A multiplex PCR was run with 60 Vbeta primers and 13 Jbeta primers. Sequencing was performed with immunoSEQ multiplex PCR; in TCRdb, only in-frame clones are kept and a portion is missing. The repertoire holds roughly 120,000 clones, with 76% as singletons. Material for sequencing was PBMCs. All receptors derive from a man between 45 and 60 years old in good health and CMV-seronegative.

The rearrangement joins TRBV19 to TRBJ2-3; TRBD2 agrees at 7 bases. V trimming: 6 bases; J trimming: 2 bases; junction bases outside the gene matches: 5. Germline-derived CDR1 and CDR2 are LNHDA and SQIVND (reference sequence). The CDR3 is 14 amino acids. The CDR3 loop is CASSETSTTDTQYF. The CDR3 DNA follows: TGTGCCAGTAGCGAGACTAGCACCACAGATACGCAGTATTTT. Using reference TRBV19 and TRBJ2-3 for the parts outside the CDR3, the full variable domain is DGGITQSPKYLFRKEGQNVTLSCEQNLNHDAMYWYRQDPGQGLRLIYYSQIVNDFQKGDIAEGYSVSREKKESFPLTVTSAQKNPTAFYLCASSETSTTDTQYFGPGTRLTVL.

This clone appeared a few times. DNA of the CDR3: TGTGCCAGCAGCTGGGGGACTAGCGAAAGCACAGATACGCAGTATTTT. Its protein product is CASSWGTSESTDTQYF. The V call is TRBV5-8, the J call TRBJ2-3, with 10 positions matching TRBD2. This CDR3 is built from 16 residues. The germline V gene encodes CDR1 SGHTS and CDR2 YDEGEE. V lost 3 bases and J lost 0; bases outside the gene matches: 4.

The gene calls are TRBV9 and TRBJ1-2, with D maybe TRBD1 (6 bases). The length of the CDR3 is 12 residues. V was cut by 7 bases and J by 8 bases, with 15 bases left in between. The V gene's germline CDR1 is SGDLS and CDR2 YYNGEE. Here the CDR3 DNA reads TGTGCCAGCGAAGGGGGGGGTCTCGGCTACACCTTC. This sequence encodes CASEGGGLGYTF.

The V call is TRBV19, the J call TRBJ2-1, with TRBD2 matching over 15 bases. The CDR3 has 16 residues. Germline-derived CDR1 and CDR2 are LNHDA and SQIVND (reference sequence). V gave up 7 bases and J gave up 6 bases; unmatched junction bases: 7. The CDR3 region has the DNA TGTGCCAGTACCGGACTAGCGGGGGGGCTGGGCAATGAGCAGTTCTTC. Translating it yields CASTGLAGGLGNEQFF.

This sequence joins TRBV5-4 and TRBJ1-2, with D maybe TRBD1 (5 bases). Trimming took 1 base from V and 8 from J, leaving 12 bases between them. Germline assignment: CDR1 SGHNT and CDR2 YYREEE (reference sequence). The CDR3 totals 13 residues. The CDR3 protein is CASSLTSGGGYTF. The CDR3 DNA sequence: TGTGCCAGCAGCTTGACCTCCGGGGGAGGCTACACCTTC.